This TCR beta chain was identified in a study of T cells in Graves' hyperthyroidism and ophthalmopathy. Trimming removed 4 bases at V and 0 bases at J, with 10 bases between. The length of the CDR3 is 15 residues. Germline-derived CDR1 and CDR2 are MNHEY and SVGAGI. Notes on the study in general: A 13 V-J signature model discriminated ophthalmopathy versus stable hyperthyroidism. Ophthalmopathy was predicted by the model a median of roughly 6.7 months ahead of onset.

Template material for amplifying TCR beta CDR3 regions consisted of RNA transcripts. The HTBI primer set was used in a first-round RT-PCR of the TCR CDR3. TCRdb reprocessed the multiplex PCR reads with MiXCR, giving one entry per CDR3 protein. The data hold 600,000 to 800,000 distinct CDR3 sequences, with under 45% observed a single time. Turning to this clonotype: The antigen is not known.

The sequencing input was blood. The receptor was derived from a middle-aged woman with Graves' hyperthyroidism. The V call is TRBV6-5, the J call TRBJ1-5; D is undetermined. CDR3 nucleotide sequence: TGTGCCAGCAGTTCCGGACCTTATAGCAATCAGCCCCAGCATTTT. Its protein product is CASSSGPYSNQPQHF.